This T cell receptor beta chain was captured in a study of identical twins. The study, taken as a whole, reports: An excess of low generation probability was shown by twin-shared out-of-frame alpha sequences. For zero-insertion analyses, partial confounding could come from invariant MAIT and iNKT cells.

TCRdb reprocessed the 5' RACE reads via MiXCR and lists one record per CDR3 protein. This repertoire shows 350,000 or so distinct CDR3 sequences, approximately 8.8% found once; its top ten account for over 7%. About this clonotype itself: Antigen specificity is unknown.

In germline, CDR1 is MGHDK, CDR2 SYGVNS. The CDR3 totals 15 residues. V shed 3 bases and J shed 8 bases, with 19 bases lying between them. Material: naive T cells sorted from blood. The source of this sequence is a woman aged 45-65 years in good health. The chain links TRBV25-1 to TRBJ1-2; no firm D call. In nucleotides, the CDR3 is TGTGCCAGCAGTGAGCTCGGGTCAAATACTGGCGGCTACACCTTC. This translates into CASSELGSNTGGYTF.